A selection of T cell receptor beta chains follows, all from one sample in a study of T cells in Graves' hyperthyroidism and ophthalmopathy. TCRdb ran MiXCR on the multiplex PCR reads and lists one entry per CDR3 protein. The table lists under 550,000 distinct CDR3 sequences, 12% to 15% of them singletons. The specimen sequenced was blood. Every receptor here comes from a woman aged 18-29 years with Graves' hyperthyroidism. Both conserved end residues are part of each CDR3. D genes are given only for firm matches. Clone sizes are given selectively: once, few, many, or a class where the clone is expanded.

V	J	D	size	CDR3	DNA
TRBV5-1	TRBJ1-4	TRBD1	.	CASASITGVEKLFF	TGCGCCAGCGCATCGATAACAGGGGTGGAAAAACTGTTTTTT
TRBV20-1	TRBJ2-7	TRBD2	many	CSARVPSSGPYEQYF	TGCAGTGCTAGAGTCCCCTCTAGCGGTCCCTACGAGCAGTACTTC
TRBV3-1	TRBJ1-3	TRBD1	few	CASSRDRISGNTIYF	TGTGCCAGCAGCCGGGACAGGATCTCTGGAAACACCATATATTTT
TRBV3-1	TRBJ2-1	TRBD2	many	CASSQGPSGRAGQFF	TGTGCCAGCAGCCAAGGTCCTAGCGGGAGGGCCGGGCAGTTCTTC
TRBV18	TRBJ2-7	.	many	CASSPEQGFSYEQYF	TGTGCCAGCTCACCGGAACAGGGTTTCTCCTACGAGCAGTACTTC
TRBV2	TRBJ1-1	.	many	CASRGAGSVTEAFF	TGTGCCAGCAGGGGAGCAGGGTCCGTCACTGAAGCTTTCTTT
TRBV28	TRBJ2-3	TRBD2	many	CASRTGLAGTDTQYF	TGTGCCAGCAGAACGGGACTAGCGGGCACAGATACGCAGTATTTT
TRBV7-9	TRBJ2-3	TRBD2	many	CASSFSRERITDTQYF	TGTGCCAGCAGCTTTTCGCGGGAGCGCATCACAGATACGCAGTATTTT
TRBV10-3	TRBJ1-4	.	many	CATLDSSNEKLFF	TGTGCCACGCTGGACAGCTCCAATGAAAAACTGTTTTTT
TRBV27	TRBJ2-7	.	many	CASSLEGPTYEQYF	TGTGCCAGCAGCCTAGAGGGGCCTACCTACGAGCAGTACTTC
TRBV19	TRBJ2-3	TRBD2	few	CASSISGSSTDTQYF	TGTGCCAGTAGTATCAGCGGGAGTAGCACAGATACGCAGTATTTT
TRBV11-1	TRBJ2-1	.	many	CASSSGPGAYNEQFF	TGTGCCAGCAGCTCCGGACCGGGGGCCTACAATGAGCAGTTCTTC
TRBV27	TRBJ2-1	TRBD2	many	CASSRTSGPYNEQFF	TGTGCCAGCAGCAGGACTAGCGGGCCCTACAATGAGCAGTTCTTC
TRBV2	TRBJ2-2	TRBD1	many	CASKDRANTGELFF	TGTGCCAGCAAAGACAGGGCGAACACCGGGGAGCTGTTTTTT
TRBV4-1	TRBJ1-1	.	few	CASSQDSSSNTEAFF	TGCGCCAGCAGCCAAGACTCATCCTCGAACACTGAAGCTTTCTTT
TRBV14	TRBJ2-5	.	.	CASSRSALQETQYF	TGTGCCAGCAGCCGAAGCGCACTCCAAGAGACCCAGTACTTC
TRBV7-9	TRBJ2-1	TRBD2	many	CASSLVLGGSYNEQFF	TGTGCCAGCAGCTTAGTTCTAGGCGGGAGCTACAATGAGCAGTTCTTC
TRBV3-1	TRBJ2-7	.	many	CASSQVWDGAYEQYF	TGTGCCAGCAGCCAAGTTTGGGACGGAGCCTACGAGCAGTACTTC
TRBV2	TRBJ2-7	.	many	CASRGRLGYEQYF	TGTGCCAGCAGGGGCCGCCTCGGGTACGAGCAGTACTTC
TRBV3-1	TRBJ2-7	TRBD2	few	CASSHSGRAGEQYF	TGTGCCAGCAGCCATAGCGGGAGGGCCGGCGAGCAGTACTTC
TRBV28	TRBJ1-2	.	many	CASSFGGASLGYTF	TGTGCCAGCAGTTTTGGAGGGGCGTCTTTGGGCTACACCTTC
TRBV7-8	TRBJ2-3	.	many	CASSFRRVGDTQYF	TGTGCCAGCAGCTTTCGAAGGGTGGGAGATACGCAGTATTTT
TRBV20-1	TRBJ2-1	TRBD2	many	CSAFGETSGGEQFF	TGCAGTGCCTTTGGGGAGACTAGCGGCGGTGAGCAGTTCTTC
TRBV5-6	TRBJ2-7	.	few	CASSQKPGHRSYEQYF	TGTGCCAGCAGCCAAAAACCGGGACACCGCTCCTACGAGCAGTACTTC
TRBV10-2	TRBJ2-1	TRBD1	.	CASSESRDRGYNEQFF	TGCGCCAGCAGTGAGTCCCGGGACAGGGGCTACAATGAGCAGTTCTTC
TRBV28	TRBJ2-1	TRBD2	many	CASGGTSGRGNEQFF	TGTGCCAGCGGGGGGACTAGCGGGAGGGGCAATGAGCAGTTCTTC
TRBV5-6	TRBJ1-1	TRBD1	many	CASSRGQGAEAFF	TGTGCCAGCAGCCGCGGACAGGGCGCTGAAGCTTTCTTT
TRBV5-5	TRBJ1-5	.	many	CASGYADQPQHF	TGTGCCAGCGGCTACGCGGACCAGCCCCAGCATTTT
TRBV15	TRBJ1-3	TRBD1	many	CATQRGDRGNTIYF	TGTGCCACCCAAAGGGGGGACAGGGGAAACACCATATATTTT
TRBV6-1	TRBJ2-7	.	.	CASSPGPTTYEQYF	TGTGCCAGCAGTCCGGGACCAACCACCTACGAGCAGTACTTC
TRBV28	TRBJ1-5	.	many	CASSLIPGTNQPQHF	TGTGCCAGCAGTTTAATCCCGGGTACCAATCAGCCCCAGCATTTT
TRBV7-9	TRBJ2-1	.	.	CANSLARNNEQFF	TGTGCCAACAGCTTAGCGAGGAACAATGAGCAGTTCTTC
TRBV19	TRBJ2-2	TRBD2	.	CASSRLAGGLNTGELFF	TGTGCCAGTAGCCGACTAGCGGGAGGCTTGAACACCGGGGAGCTGTTTTTT
TRBV4-1	TRBJ2-3	.	.	CASSQRDSRRDTQYF	TGCGCCAGCAGCCAAAGGGACTCCCGGAGGGATACGCAGTATTTT